The clone carrying this T cell receptor (beta chain) showed up many times. Its specificity is not known. Carried by each TCR cDNA molecule was a unique molecular identifier. TCRdb ran MiXCR on the 5' RACE reads and lists one entry per CDR3 protein. The sample yields roughly 25,000 distinct CDR3 sequences, around 5.1% seen once. The CDR3 totals 15 residues. V trimming: 5 bases; J trimming: 5 bases; junction bases outside the gene matches: 7. The germline CDR1 and CDR2 sequences are MNHEY and SVGAGI. This record belongs to a study of spatial heterogeneity in lung cancer. Time point specified: sample taken at primary tumor resection. The donor population consisted of just over 70 patients with untreated, early-stage non-small cell lung cancer. Broader study findings: Ubiquitous, expanded tumor-derived TCRs were more frequently observed in blood at resection than at follow-up.

The chain has TRBV6-5 and TRBJ1-2; 11 bases are a match to TRBD1. The material was PBMCs, obtained at surgery. This sequence originates from a male donor with early-stage non-small cell lung cancer. As DNA, the CDR3 is TGTGCCAGCAGTAATCCGGGACAGGGGGGTTATGGCTACACCTTC. It codes for CASSNPGQGGYGYTF.